One sample yielded the 21 T cell receptor beta chains listed below, sequenced in a study of cytomegalovirus exposure and HLA in healthy donors (dated by TCRdb to about 2017). Library prep was done by the immunoSEQ multiplex PCR assay. The multiplex PCR relied on a mix of 60 forward primers for TCR Vbeta segments and 13 reverse primers for TCR Jbeta segments. TCRdb holds this immuneACCESS table with in-frame rearrangements only. Some clones are missing; in checked studies, unresolved V genes explain under half, and the rest has no known cause. Per the sample table, the count is around 100,000 clones. The ten largest clones represent 3% to 3.5% of the sample. Sequenced sample: PBMCs. The receptors come from a woman between 25 and 40 years old in good health and CMV-seronegative.

The chain uses TRBV30 and TRBJ2-5; the match to TRBD1 covers 12 bases. CDR1 is GTSNPN, CDR2 SVGIG, per germline (reference sequence). J was trimmed by 2 bases and V by 2 bases; bases with no gene match: 12. The CDR3 totals 18 residues. CDR3 bases: TGTGCCTGGAGTCGACCCGGGACAGGGGGCGCAGGGCAAGAGACCCAGTACTTC. This sequence encodes CAWSRPGTGGAGQETQYF. Together with reference TRBV30 and TRBJ2-5, the CDR3 gives the full variable domain: SQTIHQWPATLVQPVGSPLSLECTVEGTSNPNLYWYRQAAGRGLQLLFYSVGIGQISSEVPQNLSASRPQDRQFILSSKKLLLSDSGFYLCAWSRPGTGGAGQETQYFGPGTRLLVL.

The chain has TRBV6-5 and TRBJ2-1, with a weak D call TRBD1 (5 bases). This CDR3 contains 14 residues. The germline gives CDR1 MNHEY, CDR2 SVGAGI. V was trimmed by 0 bases and J by 6 bases, leaving 9 bases between them. The CDR3 region is CASSYSAGPNEQFF. In nucleotides, the CDR3 is TGTGCCAGCAGTTACTCAGCAGGGCCCAATGAGCAGTTCTTC.

This chain uses TRBV2 with TRBJ1-2; 10 nucleotides line up with TRBD1. The germline V gene has CDR1 SNHLY and CDR2 FYNNEI. This CDR3 contains 16 residues. V shed 2 bases and J 5 bases; nucleotides not matched to a gene: 8. In DNA, the CDR3 is TGTGCCAGCAGTGAAACGTTGGGACAGGGGACGTATGGCTACACCTTC. Its protein product is CASSETLGQGTYGYTF.

The V call is TRBV5-8, the J call TRBJ2-1; TRBD2 might be the D (5 bases). V was cut by 6 bases and J by 3 bases, with 13 bases left in between. The CDR3 is 14 residues long. From germline, CDR1 is SGHTS and CDR2 YDEGEE. CDR3 coding DNA: TGTGCCAGCATCCGGGATCGTTTCTACAATGAGCAGTTCTTC. Encoded protein: CASIRDRFYNEQFF.

The rearrangement uses TRBV13 and TRBJ1-4, with TRBD1 identical over 7 bases. Germline trimming cut 5 bases from V and 8 bases from J; bases unmatched to any gene: 8. The CDR3 consists of 14 residues. Germline lookup yields CDR1 PRHDT and CDR2 FYEKMQ (reference sequence). CDR3 sequence: CASSQQGISEKLFF. In nucleotides, the CDR3 is TGTGCCAGCAGCCAACAGGGGATAAGCGAAAAACTGTTTTTT.

This chain links TRBV19 with TRBJ1-1, with D uncertain. Looked up from germline, CDR1 is LNHDA and CDR2 is SQIVND (reference sequence). The germline V and J ends were trimmed by 0 bases and 7 bases, with 12 bases remaining between them. The CDR3 loop spans 14 amino acids. In nucleotides, the CDR3 is TGTGCCAGTAGTATAGACTCCCAATCGAGTGAAGCTTTCTTT. It encodes CASSIDSQSSEAFF.

The chain recombines TRBV6-6 with TRBJ1-1; D might be TRBD1 (5 bases). Trimming shortened V by 6 bases and J by 2 bases, and 10 bases separated the two germline ends. CDR1 MNHNY and CDR2 SVGAGI come from the germline V gene (reference sequence). This CDR3 contains 13 residues. The CDR3 nucleotides are TGTGCCAGCAGCCTGGGACTCAACACTGAAGCTTTCTTT. Protein: CASSLGLNTEAFF.

The chain employs TRBV15 and TRBJ2-1, with 10 positions matching TRBD2. Germline values: CDR1 LNHNV, CDR2 YYDKDF (reference sequence). The CDR3 loop spans 14 amino acids. V gave up 8 bases and J gave up 6 bases; unmatched junction bases: 7. CDR3 DNA sequence: TGTGCCACCGGCCCGGGACTAGCGACCAATGAGCAGTTCTTC. Protein sequence: CATGPGLATNEQFF.

J is TRBJ2-1 and V is TRBV2; D not resolved. Germline-derived CDR1 and CDR2 are SNHLY and FYNNEI. V was shortened by 3 bases and J by 2 bases, with 5 bases between the two germline ends. The CDR3 consists of 13 residues. The CDR3 DNA follows: TGTGCCAGCAGTGACACAACCTACAATGAGCAGTTCTTC. This encodes CASSDTTYNEQFF.

This chain connects TRBV19 to TRBJ2-7; D is uncertain. Trimming took 10 bases from V and 0 from J, leaving 13 bases between them. Per germline, CDR1 LNHDA and CDR2 SQIVND (reference sequence). The CDR3 has 13 residues. The CDR3 loop is CATVDKSSYEQYF. The DNA for the CDR3 is TGTGCCACCGTTGACAAGAGCTCCTACGAGCAGTACTTC.

The chain employs TRBV10-3 and TRBJ1-1, with 7 bases that match TRBD1. This CDR3 region has 13 residues. The J segment lost 4 bases and the V segment lost 5 bases, leaving 4 bases of the junction unmatched. Germline V CDR1 and CDR2: ENHRY, SYGVKD. The CDR3 region is CAISRQGFTEAFF. The CDR3 bases are TGTGCCATCAGTCGACAGGGCTTCACTGAAGCTTTCTTT.

The chain uses TRBV11-2 and TRBJ2-5, with 14 positions matching TRBD2. V was pared by 5 bases and J by 4 bases, with 6 bases of the junction left unmatched. CDR3 length: 16 amino acids. Germline-derived CDR1 and CDR2 are SGHAT and FQNNGV. As DNA, the CDR3 is TGTGCCAGCAGCAAAAGAGGACTAGCGGGGGGAGAGACCCAGTACTTC. Protein: CASSKRGLAGGETQYF.

The DNA for the CDR3 is TGTGCCAGCAGAGCGGGGCCGGGGGGGACCCAGTACTTC. Its translation is CASRAGPGGTQYF. The chain links TRBV2 to TRBJ2-5, with 7 bases that match TRBD2. Germline lookup yields CDR1 SNHLY and CDR2 FYNNEI. CDR3 length equals 13 residues. V lost 6 bases and J lost 7; bases outside the gene matches: 8.

The CDR3 DNA is TGTGCCACCTTCGACAGCTACGAGCAGTACTTC. Amino acids: CATFDSYEQYF. The rearrangement links TRBV28 to TRBJ2-7; TRBD1 is a possible D gene (5 bases). V lost 10 bases, J lost 3 bases, and 10 bases lay in between. This CDR3 comprises 11 residues. Germline CDR1 MDHEN, CDR2 SYDVKM.

The chain has TRBV7-3 and TRBJ1-2, with 11 bases lining up with TRBD1. CDR1 SGHTA and CDR2 FQGTGA come from the germline V gene. The CDR3 runs to 17 residues. J gave up 4 bases and V 6 bases, and 13 bases lay outside the gene matches. The CDR3 here is CASSSNLPGQGGYGYTF. The CDR3 DNA reads as TGTGCCAGCAGTTCTAACCTGCCGGGACAGGGGGGCTATGGCTACACCTTC.

The chain carries TRBV5-1 and TRBJ2-7, with 9 bases aligning to TRBD2. The CDR3 contains 14 residues. Trimming at V came to 2 bases and at J to 0 bases, leaving 0 bases not matched to a gene. CDR1 is SGHRS, CDR2 YFSETQ, per germline. CDR3 nucleotide sequence: TGCGCCAGCAGCTTTAGCGGGAGCTCCTACGAGCAGTACTTC. This gives the protein CASSFSGSSYEQYF.

The chain is built from TRBV19 and TRBJ1-6; D is uncertain. The CDR3 loop spans 14 amino acids. V dropped 3 bases and J dropped 6 bases, with 9 bases sitting between them. The V gene's germline CDR1 is LNHDA and CDR2 SQIVND (reference sequence). This CDR3 is CASSMEGFNSPLHF. The CDR3 nucleotides are TGTGCCAGTAGTATGGAGGGATTTAATTCACCCCTCCACTTT.

The chain uses TRBV27 and TRBJ1-3; TRBD1 is a possible D gene (6 bases). The germline CDR1 and CDR2 sequences are MNHEY and SMNVEV (reference sequence). The CDR3 spans 15 residues. V dropped 5 bases and J dropped 2 bases, with 13 bases sitting between them. The CDR3 loop reads CASSQDYRAGNTIYF. CDR3 bases: TGTGCCAGCAGTCAAGATTACAGGGCTGGAAACACCATATATTTT.

V usage is TRBV7-9 and J usage is TRBJ1-3, with 9 bases that match TRBD1. V was pared by 4 bases and J by 8 bases, with 9 bases of the junction left unmatched. CDR3 length: 15 residues. Germline V gene data show CDR1 as SEHNR and CDR2 as FQNEAQ (reference sequence). Here the CDR3 DNA reads TGTGCCAGCAGCTCGCAGGGACAGGGATTAGACACCATATATTTT. Its translation is CASSSQGQGLDTIYF.

The gene calls are TRBV15 and TRBJ1-5; no clear D. The CDR3 has 16 amino acids. The germline V and J ends were trimmed by 0 bases and 0 bases, with 9 bases remaining between them. Germline CDR1 and CDR2: LNHNV and YYDKDF (reference sequence). In DNA form, the CDR3 reads TGTGCCACCAGCAGAGATCTCACAGCTAGCAATCAGCCCCAGCATTTT. Translating gives CATSRDLTASNQPQHF.

V usage is TRBV28 and J usage is TRBJ2-3, with D possibly TRBD1 on 6 matching bases. Per the germline V gene, CDR1 is MDHEN and CDR2 is SYDVKM. This CDR3 region has 15 residues. Trimming removed 4 bases at V and 4 bases at J, with 15 bases between. CDR3: CASSSWTVIPDTQYF. The CDR3 bases are TGTGCCAGCAGTTCCTGGACAGTCATCCCAGATACGCAGTATTTT.